This T cell receptor beta chain came from a study of T cells after yellow fever vaccination. About the study: Where fractions had low cell numbers, libraries were prepared from them with the SMART-Seq v4 Ultra Low Input RNA kit. Findings of the study overall: The secondary response was weaker, and its peak arrived faster, on day 5 versus 15. Most clones from primary vaccination were detected again post-booster (96% CD4, 88% CD8).

This CDR3 is built from 16 residues. Germline values: CDR1 DFQATT, CDR2 SNEGSKA (reference sequence). Trimming shortened V by 3 bases and J by 0 bases, and 12 bases separated the two germline ends. This clonotype showed up just a few times. Antigen unknown. 5'RACE template switching produced TCR cDNA carrying a universal primer site and UMIs. MiXCR, applied by TCRdb to the 5' RACE reads, yields one record per CDR3 protein. Seen here are approximately 340,000 distinct CDR3 sequences, more than 8.5% observed once, and the top ten hold roughly 17%. Sequences were derived from PBMCs, sampled on the day of the first yellow fever vaccination. The sequence was obtained from a young man who received the YFV17D yellow fever vaccine. This chain connects TRBV20-1 to TRBJ1-6; TRBD1 is a possible D gene (6 bases). The CDR3, as DNA: TGCAGTGCTAGGAACAGGGAAAACTCCTATAATTCACCCCTCCACTTT. The encoded protein is CSARNRENSYNSPLHF.